This T cell receptor beta chain was identified during a study of shared clonotypes between healthy human individuals. There were only Caucasian adults among the donors, and all lived in Nashville, Tennessee. The method was immunoSEQ multiplex PCR; TCRdb's version includes in-frame clones alone and lacks a portion of them. The sample includes hundreds of thousands of clones, 73% of them seen just once. The CDR3 has 11 amino acids. The germline V gene encodes CDR1 SNHLY and CDR2 FYNNEI. V was clipped by 1 base and J by 9 bases, with 4 bases between them. Points on this clone: A much larger clone differs from this one at a single base, so this may be a read error. Other DNA variants within this sample encode the same CDR3.

Input material: memory CD4+ T cells sorted from blood. Specified subset: CD45RA-negative fraction. The rearrangement links TRBV2 to TRBJ2-1; D unresolved. The TCR comes from a woman aged 25 to 39 in good health. The CDR3 here is CASSEEGEQFF. CDR3 nucleotide sequence: TGTGCCAGCAGTGAAGAGGGTGAGCAGTTCTTC.